This TCR beta chain was profiled in a study (dated by TCRdb to about 2015). In terms of the full investigation: Whether tumor-infiltrating Tregs in breast cancer are recruited from blood Tregs or converted in situ from other CD4+ T cell subsets was tested.

A remark on this clonotype: Its binding antigen is unknown. A much larger clone sits a single nucleotide away, making a read error possible.

The research as a whole found: Rather than covering whole repertoires, validation in the larger cohort was restricted to a single TCR beta V-J rearrangement. The TCR gene usage of tumor memory CD4+ T cells clustered together with blood and lymph node memory CD4+ cells and with lymph node naive CD4+ cells. The TCR alpha and beta sequences of tumor-infiltrating Tregs showed the greatest overlap with tumor naive CD4+ T cells, followed by blood naive CD4+ T cells.

Cells that were CD4+CD25+CD127-/low were the ones isolated as Tregs. Tregs, naive and memory CD4+ T cells from tumor, blood and ipsilateral draining lymph nodes of a few breast cancer patients underwent full-length TCR alpha and beta sequencing. Tumor tissue and lymph nodes obtained by ipsilateral axillary dissection were perfused with PBS, cut into small pieces and digested using collagenase I and hyaluronidase. Sorted cell populations were confirmed by FACS to exceed 90% purity. Full-length TCR variable regions were amplified by 5' RACE PCR with constant-region reverse primers, and semi-nested PCR with Nested Universal Primer A was subsequently performed. The ReliaPrep RNA Cell Miniprep System was used to extract total RNA, which was then reverse transcribed into 5'RACE-ready cDNA with the SMARTer RACE 5'/3' Kit. An Illumina MiSeq was used to sequence the full-length TCR alpha and beta libraries, which had been barcoded with multiplex adaptors. The study's own analysis went as follows. For each of nine subset-tissue groups, sequencing data from the five patients were pooled, and the groups were then compared using unsupervised clustering of TCR gene usage. The Morisita-Horn index, with shared sequences weighted by their contribution to each repertoire, was used to calculate repertoire similarity. The public reads were reanalyzed by TCRdb: fastp trimming at Q25, MiXCR alignment, in-frame beta chains only. One record per CDR3 amino acid sequence lists the most common genes and DNA. TCRdb, rather than the study authors, made the V and J calls. The sample contains 55,000 or so distinct CDR3 sequences, under 25% of them found a single time. The top ten hold around 3.2% of the sample.

V ends up 6 bases short and J 0 bases short, with an unmatched junction base count of 9. The CDR3 numbers 15 residues from cysteine through phenylalanine. This entry keeps only the CDR3 DNA: 45 bases, framed from base 1. For CDR1 and CDR2, the germline V gene (reference sequence) lists DFQATT and SNEGSKA. The sequence links TRBV20-1 to TRBJ2-3, with 7 junctional bases fitting TRBD2. Sequencing was performed on tumor-infiltrating Tregs sorted from the breast tumor. The receptor comes from a female donor with breast cancer. The DNA sequence is given as TGCAGTGCGAGCCTAGCGGACCTTAGCACAGATACGCAGTATTTT. This translates into CSASLADLSTDTQYF.